What follows is one TCR beta chain and its context. Its antigen is not known. The data originate from a study of post-analysis software for immune sequencing data. Background on the study: Recorded subtypes: relapsing-remitting, secondary progressive, progressive-relapsing; some patients unannotated.

Study-level points and caveats: By F measure, samples from a shared preparation batch strongly co-clustered. Compared with controls, patients had more of about five TRBV segments, including TRBV5-6, TRBV5-1 and TRBV20-1. Controls had significantly higher normalized Chao1 diversity than multiple sclerosis patients.

Each TCR beta cDNA library carried unique molecular identifiers. T cells numbering roughly 1 to 10 million yielded cDNA molecules that totaled around 500,000. TCRdb processed the PCR reads anew with MiXCR; each CDR3 protein has one entry. The table shows over 700,000 distinct CDR3 sequences, with roughly 30% occurring only once. The CDR3 contains 17 residues. The V gene lost 0 bases and the J gene lost 3 bases, with 15 bases spanning the gap. CDR1 is MGHRA, CDR2 YSYEKL, per germline. The sequencing sample was made of blood. The chain joins TRBV4-1 to TRBJ2-1; D unclear. The source of this sequence is a girl aged 10-17 years with multiple sclerosis. The CDR3 DNA reads as TGCGCCAGCAGCCAAGATTCGTTCAGGCTGGACTACAATGAGCAGTTCTTC. Its translation: CASSQDSFRLDYNEQFF.